The clone carrying this TCR beta chain turned up a few times. The source of the sample is a study of blood T cells in healthy people across ages. Using a J-beta primer mix together with a sample-barcoded 5' primer, a second PCR was run for roughly 7 to 12 cycles. One entry per CDR3 protein, called by TCRdb with MiXCR from the 5' RACE reads. The table has roughly 1.4 million distinct CDR3 sequences, around 59% seen once. The receptor's source is a man aged 18 to 29 in good health. Sequences were obtained from blood.

CDR3 in amino acids: CASSEGQGFDEQYF. As DNA, the CDR3 is TGTGCCAGCAGTGAGGGACAGGGGTTCGACGAGCAGTACTTC. This chain uses TRBV25-1 with TRBJ2-7, with 10 bases matching TRBD1. Germline CDR1 reads MGHDK; CDR2 reads SYGVNS. J was trimmed by 5 bases and V by 3 bases; bases with no gene match: 4. This CDR3 region has 14 residues.